The 26 T cell receptor beta chains in this list originate from one sample, sequenced in a study of T cell responses to AZD1222 COVID-19 vaccine. Generated by immunoSEQ multiplex PCR, the TCRdb table keeps only in-frame clones and is missing some. The sample records about 110,000 clones, approximately 90% being singletons. The sequences come from peripheral blood, collected on day 0 of AZD1222 vaccination. These receptors were collected from an adult in good health.

The CDR3 nucleotides are TGCAGTGCTAGTGCCCCGGGGGCTGGGGCCAACGTCCTGACTTTC. Amino acid sequence: CSASAPGAGANVLTF. V is TRBV20-1 and J is TRBJ2-6; D is perhaps TRBD2 (6 bases). The CDR3 length is 15 residues. V gave up 3 bases and J gave up 2 bases, with 11 bases separating them. Germline-derived CDR1 and CDR2 are DFQATT and SNEGSKA (reference sequence).

This clone was detected only once. CDR3 protein: CSAILHYEQYF. In DNA form, the CDR3 reads TGCAGTGCCATCCTACACTACGAGCAGTACTTC. V and J are TRBV20-1 and TRBJ2-7; no firm D call. V was shortened by 6 bases and J by 3 bases, with 9 bases between the two germline ends. CDR1 and CDR2 (germline): DFQATT, SNEGSKA (reference sequence). The length of the CDR3 is 11 residues.

The rearrangement joins TRBV5-1 to TRBJ1-4, with 8 bases identical to TRBD1. Germline loops: CDR1 SGHRS, CDR2 YFSETQ. The CDR3 consists of 15 residues. The J segment lost 7 bases and the V segment lost 4 bases, leaving 9 bases of the junction unmatched. CDR3 sequence: CASSRQGRKGEKLFF. CDR3 in DNA: TGCGCCAGCAGCAGACAGGGGAGGAAGGGTGAAAAACTGTTTTTT. The entire variable domain, with the rest obtained from reference TRBV5-1 and TRBJ1-4, is as follows: KAGVTQTPRYLIKTRGQQVTLSCSPISGHRSVSWYQQTPGQGLQFLFEYFSETQRNKGNFPGRFSGRQFSNSRSEMNVSTLELGDSALYLCASSRQGRKGEKLFFGSGTQLSVL.

The chain couples TRBV7-9 to TRBJ1-4; the D is unclear. Germline V lookup: CDR1 SEHNR, CDR2 FQNEAQ (reference sequence). This CDR3 spans 16 amino acids. V was pared by 1 base and J by 4 bases, with 13 bases between. DNA for the CDR3: TGTGCCAGCAGCTTAGAAGGAGGGCCTGTTAATGAAAAACTGTTTTTT. This gives the protein CASSLEGGPVNEKLFF.

This chain joins TRBV10-1 and TRBJ2-3, with TRBD2 identical over 11 bases. The germline gives CDR1 WNHNN, CDR2 SYGVQD (reference sequence). This CDR3 has 16 amino acids. J lost 5 bases, V lost 3 bases, and 7 bases had no gene match. The CDR3 sequence: CASSDPTSGNQDTQYF. DNA for the CDR3: TGCGCCAGCAGTGACCCGACTAGCGGGAATCAAGATACGCAGTATTTT.

This clone was recorded once. The rearrangement uses TRBV15 and TRBJ2-1; D remains unclear. The CDR3 has 16 amino acids. Trimming pared 2 bases from V and 1 base from J, leaving 12 bases between. The germline V gene encodes CDR1 LNHNV and CDR2 YYDKDF (reference sequence). The chain's CDR3 is CATSRFGASSYNEQFF. CDR3 nucleotides: TGTGCCACCAGCAGATTCGGCGCTAGTTCCTACAATGAGCAGTTCTTC.

The chain recombines TRBV7-8 with TRBJ2-1; unclear D gene. Trimming left V 0 bases short and J 1 base short, with 1 base between. In germline, CDR1 is SGHVS, CDR2 FQNEAQ. This CDR3 contains 13 residues. The CDR3 bases are TGTGCCAGCAGCTTAGCTTCCTACAATGAGCAGTTCTTC. It yields the protein CASSLASYNEQFF. The whole variable domain, remainder taken from reference TRBV7-8 and TRBJ2-1, is GAGVSQSPRYKVAKRGQDVALRCDPISGHVSLFWYQQALGQGPEFLTYFQNEAQLDKSGLPSDRFFAERPEGSVSTLKIQRTQQEDSAVYLCASSLASYNEQFFGPGTRLTVL.

A single count supports this clone. The chain links TRBV7-2 to TRBJ2-3; 11 bases match TRBD2. The CDR3 sequence is 17 residues long. Germline trimming cut 5 bases from V and 0 bases from J; bases unmatched to any gene: 7. The germline CDR1 and CDR2 sequences are SGHTA and FQGNSA. CDR3 nucleotide sequence: TGTGCCAGCAGCAGCGGGGGGACTAGCGGTAGCACAGATACGCAGTATTTT. Amino acids: CASSSGGTSGSTDTQYF.

This clone is deemed large (0.1 to 1%). The genes are TRBV29-1 and TRBJ2-2; D is uncertain. CDR1 and CDR2 from the germline V gene are SQVTM and ANQGSEA. The CDR3 sequence is 19 residues long. Deletions cut 0 bases from V and 0 bases from J, with 20 bases between. CDR3 nucleotides: TGCAGCGTTGAAGATATTCCCCCCCCAGTCACCTCGAACACCGGGGAGCTGTTTTTT. It specifies CSVEDIPPPVTSNTGELFF.

V usage is TRBV19 and J usage is TRBJ2-5, with D maybe TRBD2 (6 bases). The CDR3 consists of 15 residues. Germline V gene lookup returns CDR1 LNHDA and CDR2 SQIVND (reference sequence). Trimming took off 3 bases at V and 2 bases at J, with 13 bases between the two ends. CDR3 in amino acids: CASSIYGGRQETQYF. As DNA, the CDR3 is TGTGCCAGTAGTATCTATGGGGGGAGACAAGAGACCCAGTACTTC. The complete variable domain, with remaining parts taken from reference TRBV19 and TRBJ2-5, reads DGGITQSPKYLFRKEGQNVTLSCEQNLNHDAMYWYRQDPGQGLRLIYYSQIVNDFQKGDIAEGYSVSREKKESFPLTVTSAQKNPTAFYLCASSIYGGRQETQYFGPGTRLLVL.

V and J are TRBV6-5 and TRBJ1-6; D remains ambiguous. V shed 8 bases and J shed 8 bases, with 16 bases lying between them. Looked up from germline, CDR1 is MNHEY and CDR2 is SVGAGI. This CDR3 spans 14 amino acids. CDR3 nucleotides: TGTGCCAGCCGCTTCCACGGGGTGGATTCACCCCTCCACTTT. Its protein is CASRFHGVDSPLHF.

CDR3 in amino acids: CASSLGQNYGYTF. CDR3 coding DNA: TGTGCCAGCAGCTTAGGTCAGAACTATGGCTACACCTTC. The chain joins TRBV7-2 to TRBJ1-2; no reliable D call. The CDR3 is 13 amino acids. Germline CDR1 SGHTA, CDR2 FQGNSA. Trimming took 1 base from V and 2 from J, leaving 5 bases between them.

The chain joins TRBV7-3 to TRBJ2-1, with TRBD2 as a possible D gene (6 bases). Germline CDR1 reads SGHTA; CDR2 reads FQGTGA. The CDR3 contains 15 residues. The V and J ends lost 1 base and 5 bases respectively, with 12 bases between them. CDR3 region: CASSLSGTHNNEQFF. In DNA form, the CDR3 reads TGTGCCAGCAGCTTAAGCGGGACCCACAACAATGAGCAGTTCTTC.

The chain carries TRBV6-5 and TRBJ2-1, with unresolved D. Trimming left V 1 base short and J 12 bases short, with 16 bases between. CDR3 length: 14 residues. Per germline, CDR1 MNHEY and CDR2 SVGAGI. The CDR3 region is CASSYLPRERPQFF. For the CDR3, the DNA is TGTGCCAGCAGTTACTTACCCCGTGAGAGGCCGCAGTTCTTC.

This clone is a singleton in its sample. This chain uses TRBV2 with TRBJ2-7; TRBD2 agrees at 9 bases. V was pared by 6 bases and J by 1 base, with 7 bases of the junction left unmatched. Germline CDR1 is SNHLY and CDR2 is FYNNEI. The CDR3 has 15 amino acids. This chain's CDR3 is CASSRLADRSYEQYF. CDR3 nucleotide sequence: TGTGCCAGCAGCCGACTAGCGGATAGGTCCTACGAGCAGTACTTC.

V is TRBV2 and J is TRBJ1-4; 10 nucleotides match TRBD1. Germline V gene lookup returns CDR1 SNHLY and CDR2 FYNNEI. This CDR3 region has 14 residues. The J segment lost 8 bases and the V segment lost 6 bases, leaving 6 bases of the junction unmatched. The CDR3 sequence is CASSLRDRGEKLFF. In DNA form, the CDR3 reads TGTGCCAGCAGCCTCCGGGACAGGGGAGAAAAACTGTTTTTT.

This sequence joins TRBV3-1 (or the pseudogene TRBV3-2) and TRBJ2-2; 10 bases are shared with TRBD2. Germline V gives CDR1 LGHDT, CDR2 YNNKEL (reference sequence). Trimming removed 6 bases from V and 1 base from J; junction bases left unmatched: 5. The CDR3 runs to 16 residues. In DNA, the CDR3 is TGTGCCAGCAGTCTTCGACTAGCGGGGAACACCGGGGAGCTGTTTTTT. Encoded protein: CASSLRLAGNTGELFF.

The V and J genes are TRBV3-1 (or the pseudogene TRBV3-2) and TRBJ1-1; 7 nucleotides align to TRBD1. The CDR3 is made up of 17 amino acids. The germline V gene has CDR1 LGHDT and CDR2 YNNKEL (reference sequence). V dropped 3 bases and J dropped 1; count of bases not matched to a gene: 11. CDR3: CASSHNRGLSQNTEAFF. CDR3 DNA: TGTGCCAGCAGCCATAATAGGGGGCTTTCTCAGAACACTGAAGCTTTCTTT.

The V call is TRBV27, the J call TRBJ2-3, with unresolved D. CDR3 size: 14 residues. Trimming left V 5 bases short and J 2 bases short, with 11 bases between. Germline CDR1 is MNHEY and CDR2 is SMNVEV (reference sequence). In DNA, the CDR3 is TGTGCCAGCAGTCCCACGACCGCCACAGATACGCAGTATTTT. Translating gives CASSPTTATDTQYF.

CDR3 protein: CASIAGDSYEQYF. CDR3 DNA: TGTGCCAGCATAGCAGGGGATTCCTACGAGCAGTACTTC. The rearrangement uses TRBV6-5 and TRBJ2-7, with D possibly matching TRBD1 (6 bases). The germline gives CDR1 MNHEY, CDR2 SVGAGI. This CDR3 comprises 13 residues. Trimming left V 7 bases short and J 1 base short, with 11 bases between.

The chain recombines TRBV29-1 with TRBJ2-7; TRBD2 aligns across 9 bases. V was clipped by 4 bases and J by 5 bases; unmatched bases: 9. The germline CDR1 and CDR2 sequences are SQVTM and ANQGSEA. The CDR3 totals 14 residues. CDR3 residues: CSVARGREGHEQYF. Here the CDR3 DNA reads TGCAGCGTTGCGCGTGGGCGGGAGGGCCACGAGCAGTACTTC.

As DNA, the CDR3 is TGTGCCAGCAGTTACTTTGAGACCCAGTACTTC. It translates to CASSYFETQYF. This chain connects TRBV6-2 or TRBV6-3 to TRBJ2-5; D unresolved. V lost 1 base, J lost 5 bases, and 2 bases lay in between. The germline V gene has CDR1 MNHEY and CDR2 SVGEGT. The CDR3 totals 11 residues.

V usage is TRBV5-1 and J usage is TRBJ1-4, with 7 bases that match TRBD1. Germline-derived CDR1 and CDR2 are SGHRS and YFSETQ. CDR3 size: 16 residues. Germline trimming cut 4 bases from V and 3 bases from J; bases unmatched to any gene: 9. CDR3 sequence (DNA): TGCGCCAGCAGCCTCTCCGGACAGGTATCTAATGAAAAACTGTTTTTT. It encodes CASSLSGQVSNEKLFF. Complete variable domain (other parts from reference TRBV5-1 and TRBJ1-4): KAGVTQTPRYLIKTRGQQVTLSCSPISGHRSVSWYQQTPGQGLQFLFEYFSETQRNKGNFPGRFSGRQFSNSRSEMNVSTLELGDSALYLCASSLSGQVSNEKLFFGSGTQLSVL.

The chain carries TRBV2 and TRBJ1-1; D might be TRBD1 (5 bases). This CDR3 contains 13 residues. Germline V lookup: CDR1 SNHLY, CDR2 FYNNEI. Trimming left V 0 bases short and J 9 bases short, with 11 bases between. CDR3 sequence (DNA): TGTGCCAGCAGTGAAGCGCGGCCAGGGAAAGCTTTCTTT. Translating it yields CASSEARPGKAFF.

The chain couples TRBV2 to TRBJ1-2, with TRBD1 matching 12 bases. The CDR3 runs 15 residues. The germline CDR1 and CDR2 sequences are SNHLY and FYNNEI. Trimming at V came to 6 bases and at J to 7 bases, leaving 9 bases not matched to a gene. This CDR3 is CASRSTGTGGVGYTF. In DNA, the CDR3 is TGTGCCAGCAGAAGCACCGGGACAGGGGGCGTTGGCTACACCTTC.

The V gene is TRBV7-9, the J gene TRBJ2-1, with D perhaps given as TRBD1 or TRBD2 (5 bases each). CDR1 and CDR2 from the germline V gene are SEHNR and FQNEAQ (reference sequence). CDR3 length: 19 amino acids. V was shortened by 4 bases and J by 0 bases, with 22 bases between the two germline ends. The CDR3 region is CASSSRGRSPPNSYNEQFF. CDR3 nucleotides: TGTGCCAGCAGCTCTAGGGGACGTAGCCCCCCGAACTCCTACAATGAGCAGTTCTTC. The full variable domain, rest sourced from reference TRBV7-9 and TRBJ2-1, is DTGVSQNPRHKITKRGQNVTFRCDPISEHNRLYWYRQTLGQGPEFLTYFQNEAQLEKSRLLSDRFSAERPKGSFSTLEIQRTEQGDSAMYLCASSSRGRSPPNSYNEQFFGPGTRLTVL.